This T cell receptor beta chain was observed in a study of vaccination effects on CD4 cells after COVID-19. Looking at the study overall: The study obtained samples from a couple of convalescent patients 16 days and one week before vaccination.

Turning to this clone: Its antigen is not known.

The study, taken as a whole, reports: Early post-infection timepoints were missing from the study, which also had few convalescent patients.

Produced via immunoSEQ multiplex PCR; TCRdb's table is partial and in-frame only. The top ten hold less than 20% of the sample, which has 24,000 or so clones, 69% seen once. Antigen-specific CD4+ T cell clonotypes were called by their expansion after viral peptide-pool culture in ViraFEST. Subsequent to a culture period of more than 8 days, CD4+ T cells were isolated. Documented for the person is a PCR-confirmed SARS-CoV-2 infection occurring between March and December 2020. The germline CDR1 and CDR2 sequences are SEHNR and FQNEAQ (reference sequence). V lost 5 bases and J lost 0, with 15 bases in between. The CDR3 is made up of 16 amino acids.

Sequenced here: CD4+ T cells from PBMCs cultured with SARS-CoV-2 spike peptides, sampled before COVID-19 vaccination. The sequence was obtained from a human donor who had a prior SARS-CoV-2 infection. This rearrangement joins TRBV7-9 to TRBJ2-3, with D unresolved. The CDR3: CASSLSPRASTDTQYF. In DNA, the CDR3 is TGTGCCAGCAGCCTCTCTCCTCGGGCTAGCACAGATACGCAGTATTTT.